This TCR beta chain was profiled in a study of beta chain features in type 1 diabetes. Sequenced material consisted of expressed TCRB transcripts (all of the isolated RNA was reverse transcribed). Here immunoSEQ multiplex PCR was the method, and the copy in TCRdb shows in-frame clones only, minus some. The data contain over 600,000 clones, around 12% of them singletons. General observations from the study: In all four CD4+ subsets, TCRB CDR3 length was significantly, moderately reduced in type 1 diabetes.

Worth noting for this clone: Its antigen is unknown.

V was shortened by 5 bases and J by 5 bases, with 8 bases between the two germline ends. Germline values: CDR1 SNHLY, CDR2 FYNNEI. The CDR3 consists of 12 residues. The sequenced sample was naive CD4+ T cells from blood. The source is a young man with type 1 diabetes. This sequence joins TRBV2 and TRBJ2-3; D is ambiguous. The CDR3 sequence is CASSTIGDTQYF. CDR3 nucleotides: TGTGCCAGCAGTACCATCGGAGATACGCAGTATTTT. The full variable domain, rest sourced from reference TRBV2 and TRBJ2-3, is EPEVTQTPSHQVTQMGQEVILRCVPISNHLYFYWYRQILGQKVEFLVSFYNNEISEKSEIFDDQFSVERPDGSNFTLKIRSTKLEDSAMYFCASSTIGDTQYFGPGTRLTVL.